One and the same sample provided the 8 T cell receptor beta chains below, sequenced in a study of Graves' ophthalmopathy and Graves' hyperthyroidism (dated by TCRdb to the late 2010s). This sample was sequenced with an Illumina HiSeq 2000. For repertoire sequencing, TCR beta CDR3 regions were amplified from RNA transcripts. A first-round RT-PCR used HTBI primers with the Qiagen OneStep RT-PCR kit, followed by a second-round multiplex PCR, size selection and purification. TCRdb reworked the public reads: Q25 trimming with fastp, MiXCR clone assembly, productive beta chains retained. Every entry covers one CDR3 protein and lists the most common genes and DNA from its rows. The sample contains about 420,000 distinct CDR3 sequences, 20% to 25% of them found a single time. Of the sample, roughly 3% falls within the top ten clones. The specimen sequenced was peripheral blood. All receptors come from a woman under 30 with stable Graves' hyperthyroidism. Donor details come from another sample of the same person, matched by shared clones.

The J gene is TRBJ1-2, the V gene TRBV6-5, with no clear D. In germline, CDR1 is MNHEY, CDR2 SVGAGI. The CDR3 has 12 residues. The V gene lost 0 bases and the J gene lost 8 bases, with 7 bases spanning the gap. DNA for the CDR3: TGTGCCAGCAGTTACTCCGCGAGGGGCTACACCTTC. Translation: CASSYSARGYTF.

This clonotype has only one observation. This chain uses TRBV2 with TRBJ1-1, with 7 positions matching TRBD1. The CDR3 consists of 12 residues. Germline-derived CDR1 and CDR2 are SNHLY and FYNNEI. Germline trimming cut 5 bases from V and 7 bases from J; bases unmatched to any gene: 4. The DNA for the CDR3 is TGTGCCAGCAGTACCGACAGGGTTGAAGCTTTCTTT. This translates into CASSTDRVEAFF. The variable domain in full, with the rest retrieved from reference TRBV2 and TRBJ1-1, is EPEVTQTPSHQVTQMGQEVILRCVPISNHLYFYWYRQILGQKVEFLVSFYNNEISEKSEIFDDQFSVERPDGSNFTLKIRSTKLEDSAMYFCASSTDRVEAFFGQGTRLTVV.

In this sample, this clonotype turned up many times. The chain links TRBV20-1 to TRBJ2-7, with a tentative D call TRBD1 (6 bases). Germline V gives CDR1 DFQATT, CDR2 SNEGSKA (reference sequence). Trimming stripped 6 bases from V and 7 bases from J, with 25 bases between. The CDR3 is made up of 15 amino acids. The CDR3, as DNA: TGCAGTGCCCTCCAAGGGGCAGGGGAAAGTAAGGAGCAGTACTTC. Protein product: CSALQGAGESKEQYF.

V usage is TRBV4-1 and J usage is TRBJ1-2; D is undetermined. Per germline, CDR1 MGHRA and CDR2 YSYEKL. The CDR3 contains 13 residues. V shed 0 bases and J shed 8 bases, with 10 bases lying between them. The CDR3, as DNA: TGCGCCAGCAGCCAAGATCCGACCCGGGGCTACACCTTC. The encoded protein is CASSQDPTRGYTF.

The chain has TRBV15 and TRBJ1-2; D is unclear. The CDR3 consists of 16 residues. V was trimmed by 0 bases and J by 6 bases, leaving 17 bases between them. From germline, CDR1 is LNHNV and CDR2 YYDKDF (reference sequence). The CDR3 sequence: CATSREARELIDGYTF. Written as DNA, the CDR3 is TGTGCCACCAGCAGAGAGGCAAGGGAACTTATAGATGGCTACACCTTC.

This clonotype has ten or more counts. The chain is built from TRBV12-3 or TRBV12-4 and TRBJ2-5; perhaps TRBD1 as D (6 bases). Trimming removed 8 bases from V and 3 bases from J, with 13 bases in between. The CDR3 covers 13 residues. CDR3 amino acids: CASATGQKETQYF. The CDR3 DNA is TGTGCCAGCGCCACCGGACAGAAAGAGACCCAGTACTTC.

In its sample, this clonotype was seen many times. V and J are TRBV20-1 and TRBJ1-5, with no clear D. CDR3 length equals 13 residues. V was shortened by 1 base and J by 4 bases, with 8 bases between the two germline ends. Germline loops: CDR1 DFQATT, CDR2 SNEGSKA (reference sequence). The CDR3 here is CSARGWENQPQHF. Here the CDR3 DNA reads TGCAGTGCTAGAGGTTGGGAGAATCAGCCCCAGCATTTT.

This clonotype appeared a few times. The chain uses TRBV28 and TRBJ1-2; TRBD1 agrees at 8 bases. CDR1 is MDHEN and CDR2 is SYDVKM in the germline V gene. Germline trimming cut 4 bases from V and 5 bases from J; bases unmatched to any gene: 12. This CDR3 contains 16 residues. CDR3: CASSSPGQGFGYGYTF. CDR3 in DNA: TGTGCCAGCAGTTCCCCAGGACAGGGCTTTGGATATGGCTACACCTTC.